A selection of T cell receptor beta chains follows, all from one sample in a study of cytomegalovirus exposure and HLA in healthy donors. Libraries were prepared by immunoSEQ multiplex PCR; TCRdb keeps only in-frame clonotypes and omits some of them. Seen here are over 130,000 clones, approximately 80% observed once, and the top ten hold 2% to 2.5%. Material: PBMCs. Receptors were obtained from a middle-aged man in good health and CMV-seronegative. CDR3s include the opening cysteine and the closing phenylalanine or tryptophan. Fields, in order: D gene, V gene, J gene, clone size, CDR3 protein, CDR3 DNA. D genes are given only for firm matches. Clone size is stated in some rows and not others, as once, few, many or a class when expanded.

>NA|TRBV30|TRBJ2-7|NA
CAWSVGGAYEQYF
TGTGCCTGGAGTGTAGGGGGGGCCTACGAGCAGTACTTC
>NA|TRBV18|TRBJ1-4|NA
CASSVRDTATNEKLFF
TGTGCCAGCTCAGTTCGGGACACCGCAACTAATGAAAAACTGTTTTTT
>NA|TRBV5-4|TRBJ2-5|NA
CASSSATAPQETQYF
TGTGCCAGCTCTTCAGCGACTGCCCCCCAAGAGACCCAGTACTTC
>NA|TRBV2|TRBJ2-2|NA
CASRPPGQRYTGELFF
TGTGCCAGCAGGCCCCCCGGACAGCGATACACCGGGGAGCTGTTTTTT
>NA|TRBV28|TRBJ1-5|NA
CASSLGRGPEQPQHF
TGTGCCAGCAGCCTCGGACGGGGTCCTGAACAGCCCCAGCATTTT
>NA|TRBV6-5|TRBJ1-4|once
CASSLDSATNEKLFF
TGTGCCAGCAGTCTTGACAGCGCAACTAATGAAAAACTGTTTTTT
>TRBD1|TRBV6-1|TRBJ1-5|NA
CASSSGTGDHQPQHF
TGTGCCAGCAGCTCGGGGACAGGGGACCATCAGCCCCAGCATTTT
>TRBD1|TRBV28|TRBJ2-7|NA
CASTEGAGQGYF
TGTGCCAGCACCGAGGGGGCAGGACAGGGGTACTTC
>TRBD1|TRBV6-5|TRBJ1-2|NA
CASSYTRTGAFGYTF
TGTGCCAGCAGTTACACCAGGACAGGGGCGTTTGGCTACACCTTC
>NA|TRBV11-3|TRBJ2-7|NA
CASSLMSGETYEQYF
TGTGCCAGCAGCTTAATGTCGGGGGAGACCTACGAGCAGTACTTC
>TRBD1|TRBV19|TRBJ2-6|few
CASTPSADRASSGANVLTF
TGTGCCAGTACCCCTAGCGCGGACAGGGCTTCCTCTGGGGCCAACGTCCTGACTTTC
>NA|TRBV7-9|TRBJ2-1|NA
CASSLAGPDTTRINEQFF
TGTGCCAGCAGCTTAGCGGGTCCCGATACTACTAGAATCAATGAGCAGTTCTTC
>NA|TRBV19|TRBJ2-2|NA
CASSSAGANTGELFF
TGTGCCAGTAGTTCCGCCGGGGCGAACACCGGGGAGCTGTTTTTT
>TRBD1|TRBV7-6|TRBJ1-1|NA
CASSDRVSEAFF
TGTGCCAGCAGTGACAGGGTGAGTGAAGCTTTCTTT
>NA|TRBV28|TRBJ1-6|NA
CASSSDSWSYNSPLHF
TGTGCCAGCAGTTCGGACAGTTGGTCCTATAATTCACCCCTCCACTTT
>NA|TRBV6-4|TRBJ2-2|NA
CASSRDTTTGELFF
TGTGCCAGCTCCCGGGACACTACCACCGGGGAGCTGTTTTTT
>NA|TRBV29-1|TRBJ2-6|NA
CSVEGLSGANVLTF
TGCAGCGTTGAAGGGCTCTCTGGGGCCAACGTCCTGACTTTC
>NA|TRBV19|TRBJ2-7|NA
CASSIENGPYEQYF
TGTGCCAGTAGTATAGAAAATGGGCCCTACGAGCAGTACTTC
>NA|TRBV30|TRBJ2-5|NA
CAWKGGGRETQYF
TGTGCCTGGAAAGGAGGCGGCAGAGAGACCCAGTACTTC
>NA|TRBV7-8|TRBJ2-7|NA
CASSLDPVPGEQYF
TGTGCCAGCAGCTTAGACCCAGTACCGGGCGAGCAGTACTTC
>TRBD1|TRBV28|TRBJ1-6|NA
CASNSPGQGISPLHF
TGTGCCAGCAACTCCCCGGGACAGGGGATTTCACCCCTCCACTTT
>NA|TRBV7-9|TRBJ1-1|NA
CSSSPGRTEAFF
TGTTCCAGCAGCCCAGGAAGGACTGAAGCTTTCTTT
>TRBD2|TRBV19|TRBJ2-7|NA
CASSTGLDSYEQYF
TGTGCCAGTAGTACGGGACTAGATAGCTACGAGCAGTACTTC
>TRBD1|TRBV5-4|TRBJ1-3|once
CASTQGAPGSSGNTIYF
TGTGCCAGTACACAGGGGGCCCCGGGATCCTCTGGAAACACCATATATTTT
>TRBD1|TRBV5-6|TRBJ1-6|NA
CASSRDRGGNSPLHF
TGTGCCAGCAGCAGGGACAGGGGAGGTAATTCACCCCTCCACTTT
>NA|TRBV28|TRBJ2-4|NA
CASSPGGQNIQYF
TGTGCCAGCAGTCCTGGAGGACAAAACATTCAGTACTTC
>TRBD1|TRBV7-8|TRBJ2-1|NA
CASSLGGDSYNKQFF
TGTGCCAGCAGCTTAGGAGGGGACAGTTACAATAAGCAGTTCTTC
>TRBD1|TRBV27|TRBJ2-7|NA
CASSPMGQGAYEQYF
TGTGCCAGCAGTCCGATGGGACAGGGTGCCTACGAGCAGTACTTC
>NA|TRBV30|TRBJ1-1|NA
CAWSVSRGTEAFF
TGTGCCTGGAGTGTAAGCAGGGGCACTGAAGCTTTCTTT
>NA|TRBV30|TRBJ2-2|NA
CAWSDGTFGELFF
TGTGCCTGGAGTGATGGGACTTTTGGGGAGCTGTTTTTT
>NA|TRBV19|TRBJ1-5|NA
CATRDNDNQPQHF
TGTGCCACCAGGGACAACGACAATCAGCCCCAGCATTTT
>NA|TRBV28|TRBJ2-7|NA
CASSSDRDTLSYEQYF
TGTGCCAGCAGTTCGGACCGGGACACTCTCTCCTACGAGCAGTACTTC
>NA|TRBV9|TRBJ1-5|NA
CASSVQENDQPQHF
TGTGCCAGCAGCGTTCAGGAAAACGATCAGCCCCAGCATTTT
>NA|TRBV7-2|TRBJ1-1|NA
CASRWTVDTEAFF
TGTGCCAGCAGATGGACAGTGGACACTGAAGCTTTCTTT
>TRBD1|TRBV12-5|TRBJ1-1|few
CASGSQGANTEAFF
TGTGCTAGTGGTTCTCAGGGGGCGAACACTGAAGCTTTCTTT
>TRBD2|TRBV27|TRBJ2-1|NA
CASSLGGTKNEQFF
TGTGCCAGCAGTTTAGGGGGGACTAAGAATGAGCAGTTCTTC
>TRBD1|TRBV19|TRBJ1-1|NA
CASSAPGQGSAFF
TGTGCCAGTAGTGCACCGGGACAGGGATCGGCTTTCTTT
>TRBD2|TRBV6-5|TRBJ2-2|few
CAATRTSSGGGELFF
TGTGCCGCGACTCGAACTTCTAGCGGCGGGGGGGAGCTGTTTTTT
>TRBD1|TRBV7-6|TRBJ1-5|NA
CASSFGPGQGNQPQHF
TGTGCCAGCAGCTTTGGACCGGGACAGGGCAATCAGCCCCAGCATTTT
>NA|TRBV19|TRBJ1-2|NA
CASSSGRENNYGYTF
TGTGCCAGTAGTTCAGGACGGGAAAATAACTATGGCTACACCTTC
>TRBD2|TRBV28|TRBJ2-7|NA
CASSYRLAGGLSYEQYF
TGTGCCAGCAGTTATAGGCTAGCGGGGGGCCTCTCCTACGAGCAGTACTTC
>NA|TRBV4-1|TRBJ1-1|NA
CASSQGQGGWDTEAFF
TGCGCCAGCAGCCAAGGTCAGGGAGGATGGGACACTGAAGCTTTCTTT
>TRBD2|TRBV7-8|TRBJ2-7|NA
CASSPAGTITYEQYF
TGTGCCAGCAGCCCGGCCGGGACTATCACCTACGAGCAGTACTTC
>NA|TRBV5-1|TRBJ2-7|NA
CASSLGQGLGEQYF
TGCGCCAGCAGCTTGGGACAGGGACTGGGCGAGCAGTACTTC
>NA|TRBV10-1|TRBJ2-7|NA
CASSASRGDTYEQYF
TGCGCCAGCAGTGCCTCGCGGGGTGACACCTACGAGCAGTACTTC
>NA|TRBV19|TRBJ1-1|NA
CASSIFQGNTEAFF
TGTGCCAGTAGTATTTTTCAGGGGAACACTGAAGCTTTCTTT
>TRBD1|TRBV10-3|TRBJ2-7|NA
CAISGMGQLGYEQYF
TGTGCCATCAGTGGTATGGGACAGTTAGGCTACGAGCAGTACTTC
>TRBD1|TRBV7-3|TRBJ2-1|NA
CASSPGQIDNEQFF
TGTGCCAGCAGCCCGGGACAGATAGACAATGAGCAGTTCTTC
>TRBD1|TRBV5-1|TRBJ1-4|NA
CASSSQQGLHEKLFF
TGCGCCAGCAGCTCCCAACAGGGGTTGCATGAAAAACTGTTTTTT
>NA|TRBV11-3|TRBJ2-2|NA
CASSLQENTGELFF
TGTGCCAGCAGCTTACAGGAGAACACCGGGGAGCTGTTTTTT
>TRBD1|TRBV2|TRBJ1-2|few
CASTYGQGNARGYTF
TGTGCCAGCACCTACGGACAGGGTAATGCTCGGGGCTACACCTTC
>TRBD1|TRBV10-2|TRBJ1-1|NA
CASRPGQGRTEAFF
TGCGCCAGCAGGCCGGGACAGGGTCGAACTGAAGCTTTCTTT
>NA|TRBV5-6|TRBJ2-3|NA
CASSRTGTSTDTQYF
TGTGCCAGCAGCCGGACGGGAACTAGCACAGATACGCAGTATTTT
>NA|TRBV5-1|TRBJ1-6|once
CASSFTDFNSPLHF
TGCGCCAGCAGCTTTACTGACTTCAATTCACCCCTCCACTTT
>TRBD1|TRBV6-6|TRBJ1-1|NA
CASGTDTEAFF
TGTGCCAGCGGGACAGACACTGAAGCTTTCTTT
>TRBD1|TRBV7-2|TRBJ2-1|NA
CASSVSGQMSEQFF
TGTGCCAGCAGCGTATCGGGACAGATGAGTGAGCAGTTCTTC
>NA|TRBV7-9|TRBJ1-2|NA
CASTRDIANYGYTF
TGTGCCAGCACCCGGGACATAGCTAACTATGGCTACACCTTC
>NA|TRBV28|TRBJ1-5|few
CASTGSSNQPQHF
TGTGCCAGCACAGGGTCTAGCAATCAGCCCCAGCATTTT
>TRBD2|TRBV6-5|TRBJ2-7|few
CASTAGGLSYEQYF
TGTGCCAGCACGGCGGGAGGTCTGTCCTACGAGCAGTACTTC
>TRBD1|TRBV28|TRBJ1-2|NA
CASSLAGQGNYGYTF
TGTGCCAGCAGTTTGGCTGGACAGGGTAATTATGGCTACACCTTC